The entry below describes one T cell receptor (beta chain). The specificity of this receptor is unknown. No qualities accompany the bases; no much larger clone lies one base away. V lost 3 bases and J lost 7 bases, and the count of bases not matched to a germline gene is 6. The CDR3 measures 14 amino acids from cysteine to phenylalanine. Left in the record is the CDR3 DNA by itself, 42 bases read in frame from the first base. In the germline V gene, CDR1 corresponds to MGHDK and CDR2 to SYGVNS. These data are taken from a study of blood T cell repertoires in COVID-19 (dated by TCRdb to about 2020). For the wider study: Samples covering the acute and convalescent phases of COVID-19 were provided by collaborators in the United States, Italy and Spain. The prospective study material was composed of cDNA or gDNA derived from T cells, B-cell-depleted T cells, or PBMCs. Deeply sampled blood TCRbeta repertoires from subjects exposed to, actively infected with, or recovered from COVID-19 were included in the dataset. The repertoires were made available in a free public database intended to serve as a resource for research on the immune response to SARS-CoV-2. Sample metadata almost always included a de-identified subject ID, COVID-19 status, age in years and sex. Samples came from the ongoing ImmuneRACE study (first 160 participants) plus 1,254 subjects from 6 global collaborators. Where available, HLA class I and class II types were taken from metadata supplied by the sample provider and were not determined by assay-based typing. Overall study results and their limits: The quantity of clinical and demographic metadata differed by source and by participant and was supplied without curation.

TCRbeta CDR3 regions were amplified from genomic DNA by means of the immunoSEQ Assay, a bias-controlled multiplex PCR. Regarding the original processing steps: Within the assay, amplification of reference gene primers was used to estimate how many nucleated cells each sample contained. Sequence reads were collapsed and filtered to measure the absolute abundance of every unique TCRbeta CDR3 rearrangement. Productive Simpson clonality was computed per sample as the square root of Simpson's diversity index over productive rearrangements. The source is immuneACCESS, and TCRdb retained only in-frame sequences with V and J called. Part of the clones is not carried over; for the studies checked, unresolved V genes explain less than half of this, and the remainder is unexplained. V and J calls and clone size come straight from that table; D and trimming were deduced from the DNA. This sample comprises around 460,000 clones, approximately 90% of them detected only once. The top ten hold about 0.91% of the sample.

One collaborating source in Seattle enrolled patients while the patients were actively infected and followed the patients over time throughout the course of disease. Whole blood was collected in K2EDTA tubes by collaborating institutions according to the institutions' own protocols. Collaborator samples were shipped for TCRbeta analysis as frozen whole blood, isolated PBMCs, or DNA extracted from either sample type. The specimen was peripheral blood. The rearranged segments are TRBV25-1 and TRBJ2-1, and 7 bases in between align with TRBD2. This receptor was taken from a man aged 18-30 years with COVID-19, enrolled during active disease. The nucleotide sequence reads TGTGCCAGCAGTGATGGGAGGGTATCTAATGAGCAGTTCTTC. Its coded protein is CASSDGRVSNEQFF.